Shown below are 2 T cell receptor beta chains from a single sample sequenced in a study of T cells after yellow fever vaccination. TCRdb itself ran the 5' RACE reads through MiXCR, one entry per CDR3 protein. The table shows a few hundred thousand distinct CDR3 sequences, with almost 4% occurring only once. The source was PBMCs, collected 5 days after the yellow fever booster vaccination. Receptors originate from a man aged 18 to 29 who received the YFV17D yellow fever vaccine.

This clonotype was detected many times. Here the CDR3 reads CASSEVGEQFF. In DNA, the CDR3 is TGTGCCAGCAGTGAGGTCGGGGAGCAGTTCTTC. The chain has TRBV25-1 and TRBJ2-1; D remains ambiguous. The CDR3 has 11 residues. V lost 3 bases and J lost 10, with 7 bases in between. The germline V gene encodes CDR1 MGHDK and CDR2 SYGVNS.

The chain links TRBV27 to TRBJ2-1; 8 nucleotides line up with TRBD2. Looked up from germline, CDR1 is MNHEY and CDR2 is SMNVEV (reference sequence). V trimming: 6 bases; J trimming: 10 bases; junction bases outside the gene matches: 8. The CDR3 contains 13 residues. The CDR3 coding sequence is TGTGCCAGCAGACAGGGACTAGGGGCCGAGCAGTTCTTC. As protein: CASRQGLGAEQFF.